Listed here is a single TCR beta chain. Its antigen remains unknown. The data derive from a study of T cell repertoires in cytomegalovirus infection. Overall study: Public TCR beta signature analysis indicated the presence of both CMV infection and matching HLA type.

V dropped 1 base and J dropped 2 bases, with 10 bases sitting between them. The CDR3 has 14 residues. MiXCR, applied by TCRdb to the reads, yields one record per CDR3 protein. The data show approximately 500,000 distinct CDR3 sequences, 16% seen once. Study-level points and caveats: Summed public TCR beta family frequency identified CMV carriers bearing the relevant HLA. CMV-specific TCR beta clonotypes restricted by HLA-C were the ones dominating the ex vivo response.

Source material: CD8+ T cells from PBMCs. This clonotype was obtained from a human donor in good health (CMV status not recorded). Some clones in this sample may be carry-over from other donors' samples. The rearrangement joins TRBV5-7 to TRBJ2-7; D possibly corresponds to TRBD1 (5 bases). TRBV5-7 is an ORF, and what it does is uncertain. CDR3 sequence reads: CASSLRAGTYEQYF. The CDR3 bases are TGTGCCAGCAGCTTGAGGGCAGGGACCTACGAGCAGTACTTC.